This entry is about one TCR beta chain. Sequencing was performed with immunoSEQ multiplex PCR; in TCRdb, only in-frame clones are kept and a portion is missing. This sample has 52,000 or so clones, with around 90% found just once. The sample originates from a study of blood T cell repertoires in COVID-19. Trimming at V came to 4 bases and at J to 2 bases, leaving 2 bases not matched to a gene. Germline CDR1 reads SGDLS; CDR2 reads YYNGEE. The CDR3 runs 14 residues. This clonotype was sampled from a human donor in a cohort sampled during active COVID-19. The sequenced material came from peripheral blood. The chain uses TRBV9 and TRBJ2-3; 9 positions agree with TRBD1. The CDR3 DNA sequence: TGTGCCAGCAGCCGGGACAGGGCCACAGATACGCAGTATTTT. Its protein is CASSRDRATDTQYF. The variable domain in full, completed from reference TRBV9 and TRBJ2-3, reads DSGVTQTPKHLITATGQRVTLRCSPRSGDLSVYWYQQSLDQGLQFLIQYYNGEERAKGNILERFSAQQFPDLHSELNLSSLELGDSALYFCASSRDRATDTQYFGPGTRLTVL.